Below are 32 T cell receptor beta chains sequenced from a single sample in a study of blood T cells in healthy people across ages. With a J-beta primer mix and a sample-barcoded 5' primer, a second PCR ran about 7 to 11 cycles. TCRdb fed the 5' RACE reads into MiXCR, producing one record per CDR3 protein. The table lists around 1,800,000 distinct CDR3 sequences, about two fifths of them singletons. The sample consisted of blood. These receptors all stem from a human donor in good health.

This clonotype turned up a few times. This rearrangement joins TRBV7-2 to TRBJ2-3; 8 bases align to TRBD1. V lost 5 bases and J lost 2; bases outside the gene matches: 9. The CDR3 has 16 amino acids. Germline assignment: CDR1 SGHTA and CDR2 FQGNSA. The CDR3 spells CASSNGQGAFTDTQYF. As DNA, the CDR3 is TGTGCCAGCAGCAATGGACAGGGAGCTTTCACAGATACGCAGTATTTT.

The chain links TRBV20-1 to TRBJ2-1, with D hard to call. V was pared by 3 bases and J by 10 bases, with 13 bases between. The CDR3 is 12 amino acids. The germline CDR1 and CDR2 sequences are DFQATT and SNEGSKA (reference sequence). Here the CDR3 reads CSASARLFEQFF. CDR3 DNA sequence: TGCAGTGCTAGCGCACGACTGTTCGAGCAGTTCTTC.

The rearrangement joins TRBV27 to TRBJ2-7; TRBD2 agrees at 7 bases. V gave up 6 bases and J gave up 0 bases; unmatched junction bases: 11. The CDR3 spans 16 residues. Germline-derived CDR1 and CDR2 are MNHEY and SMNVEV (reference sequence). CDR3 protein: CASSPSSGESSYEQYF. DNA for the CDR3: TGTGCCAGCAGCCCCAGCAGCGGGGAAAGCTCCTACGAGCAGTACTTC.

The V gene is TRBV20-1, the J gene TRBJ2-2, with TRBD1 as a possible D gene (6 bases). V was trimmed by 0 bases and J by 4 bases, leaving 15 bases between them. CDR1 and CDR2 from the germline V gene are DFQATT and SNEGSKA (reference sequence). The CDR3 loop spans 16 amino acids. This CDR3 is CSARDRSRGRTGELFF. The CDR3 DNA follows: TGCAGTGCTAGAGATCGATCCAGGGGCCGCACCGGGGAGCTGTTTTTT.

For the CDR3, the DNA is TGTGCCAGCATCCGGGGATTTCTCTCTGGGGCCAACGTCCTGACTTTC. Its protein product is CASIRGFLSGANVLTF. This rearrangement joins TRBV6-1 to TRBJ2-6; D might be TRBD2 (5 bases). The CDR3 is 16 amino acids. Germline CDR1 and CDR2: MNHNS and SASEGT. Trimming shortened V by 7 bases and J by 0 bases, and 13 bases separated the two germline ends.

This rearrangement joins TRBV20-1 to TRBJ2-3, with 11 nucleotides matching TRBD2. The CDR3 contains 15 residues. Germline CDR1 is DFQATT and CDR2 is SNEGSKA (reference sequence). The ends lost 6 bases at V and 3 bases at J; junction bases unmatched: 8. The CDR3 DNA follows: TGCAGTGCCCTCGCGACTAGCGGGGAAACAGATACGCAGTATTTT. This gives the protein CSALATSGETDTQYF.

The chain's CDR3 is CASSLVSGLAWVETQYF. The CDR3 DNA follows: TGTGCCAGCAGCTTAGTGTCGGGGCTCGCCTGGGTAGAAACCCAGTACTTC. The chain is built from TRBV7-9 and TRBJ2-5; D tentatively fits TRBD1 or TRBD2 (5 bases each). V was shortened by 1 base and J by 8 bases, with 23 bases between the two germline ends. Germline values: CDR1 SEHNR, CDR2 FQNEAQ (reference sequence). The CDR3 covers 17 residues.

This clonotype was counted a few times. The chain carries TRBV20-1 and TRBJ2-1; weak D call: TRBD2 (5 bases). The germline V and J ends were trimmed by 4 bases and 7 bases, with 14 bases remaining between them. This CDR3 has 13 amino acids. Germline V lookup: CDR1 DFQATT, CDR2 SNEGSKA (reference sequence). Here the CDR3 DNA reads TGCAGTGCTACGTACGGGGTGAAGAATGAGCAGTTCTTC. It is translated as CSATYGVKNEQFF.

V is TRBV3-1 and J is TRBJ2-3, with 13 bases aligning to TRBD2. This CDR3 is built from 17 residues. With 4 bases clipped from V and 5 bases from J, the junction kept 9 bases outside the gene matches. Germline-derived CDR1 and CDR2 are LGHDT and YNNKEL (reference sequence). The CDR3 nucleotides are TGTGCCAGCAGCCTAAGACTAGCGGGGGGTGTAATAGATACGCAGTATTTT. Encoded protein: CASSLRLAGGVIDTQYF.

The CDR3 region has the DNA TGTGCCAGCTCTATAGGGGGCGTGGGCTCTGAAGCTTTCTTT. It codes for CASSIGGVGSEAFF. This chain connects TRBV18 to TRBJ1-1, with 7 nucleotides matching TRBD1. The CDR3 spans 14 residues. Germline lookup yields CDR1 KGHSH and CDR2 LQKENI. After removal of 6 bases from V and 6 bases from J, the junction contained 10 bases not matched to a gene. The entire variable domain, with the rest obtained from reference TRBV18 and TRBJ1-1, is as follows: NAGVMQNPRHLVRRRGQEARLRCSPMKGHSHVYWYRQLPEEGLKFMVYLQKENIIDESGMPKERFSAEFPKEGPSILRIQQVVRGDSAAYFCASSIGGVGSEAFFGQGTRLTVV.

J is TRBJ2-7 and V is TRBV7-9, with D uncertain. The CDR3 is made up of 14 amino acids. Trimming took off 4 bases at V and 0 bases at J, with 10 bases between the two ends. Germline V gene sequence: CDR1 SEHNR, CDR2 FQNEAQ (reference sequence). CDR3 sequence: CASSSEKSSYEQYF. Here the CDR3 DNA reads TGTGCCAGCAGCTCGGAGAAAAGCTCCTACGAGCAGTACTTC.

The gene calls are TRBV20-1 and TRBJ1-6; no clear D. Trimming took off 1 base at V and 7 bases at J, with 11 bases between the two ends. The CDR3 totals 14 residues. In germline, CDR1 is DFQATT, CDR2 SNEGSKA (reference sequence). The CDR3 loop is CSARGVGLNSPLHF. The CDR3 coding sequence is TGCAGTGCTAGAGGGGTCGGCTTAAATTCACCCCTCCACTTT.

This clonotype was seen at least ten times. The junction shows a germline mismatch at one end, possibly a read error. The gene calls are TRBV5-1 and TRBJ2-7; D gene uncertain. The CDR3 sequence is 13 residues long. Germline V gene lookup returns CDR1 SGHRS and CDR2 YFSETQ. The CDR3 nucleotides are TGTGCCAGCAGCTTAGCTAGTGATTACGAGCAGTACTTC. Protein: CASSLASDYEQYF.

The V call is TRBV2, the J call TRBJ1-5, with 9 bases lining up with TRBD1. The V and J ends lost 4 bases and 7 bases, in that order; junction bases with no gene match: 14. The germline gives CDR1 SNHLY, CDR2 FYNNEI. The CDR3 is 17 residues long. The CDR3 loop is CASSGESTGGRNQPQHF. Here the CDR3 DNA reads TGTGCCAGCAGTGGTGAATCGACAGGGGGAAGGAACCAGCCCCAGCATTTT.

This clonotype is a singleton in its sample. The J gene is TRBJ2-7, the V gene TRBV5-1; D is possibly TRBD1 (5 bases). With 4 bases removed from V and 1 base from J, the gap between germline ends came to 18 bases. The CDR3 sequence is 16 residues long. CDR1 SGHRS and CDR2 YFSETQ come from the germline V gene. The CDR3 loop is CASSPDGQGSSYEQYF. CDR3 nucleotide sequence: TGCGCCAGCAGCCCGGACGGACAAGGTTCTTCCTACGAGCAGTACTTC.

This clonotype appeared a few times. V gene TRBV7-9 combines with J gene TRBJ2-2, with D tentatively TRBD2 (7 bases). Trimming pared 2 bases from V and 5 bases from J, leaving 12 bases between. Germline CDR1 SEHNR, CDR2 FQNEAQ (reference sequence). The CDR3 totals 15 residues. The DNA of the CDR3 is TGTGCCAGCAGCTTATTCGGGGGGCGAACCGGGGAGCTGTTTTTT. Translated, it gives CASSLFGGRTGELFF.

The CDR3 region is CAISWDHYEQYF. The CDR3 DNA reads TGTGCCATCAGTTGGGATCACTACGAGCAGTACTTC. The chain has TRBV10-3 and TRBJ2-7; D is unclear. V gave up 5 bases and J gave up 3 bases, with 8 bases separating them. CDR3 length: 12 amino acids. CDR1 and CDR2 (germline): ENHRY, SYGVKD.

For this clonotype: A much larger clone sits a single nucleotide away, making a read error possible. The chain couples TRBV5-1 to TRBJ2-1, with unresolved D. In germline, CDR1 is SGHRS, CDR2 YFSETQ. The CDR3 sequence is 12 residues long. CDR3 DNA: TGCGCCAGCAGCAAGGCACGCAATGAGCGGTTCTTC. This translates into CASSKARNERFF.

The J gene is TRBJ2-5, the V gene TRBV28, with 8 bases matching TRBD2. CDR1 MDHEN and CDR2 SYDVKM come from the germline V gene. Trimming cost V 7 bases and J 5 bases; bases outside gene matches: 12. The CDR3 sequence is 15 residues long. The CDR3 is CASTTTTSVSETQYF. The DNA of the CDR3 is TGTGCCAGCACCACGACGACTAGCGTTTCCGAGACCCAGTACTTC.

A note on this clonotype: A much larger clone sits a single nucleotide away, making a read error possible. The chain combines TRBV4-3 with TRBJ2-7, with D perhaps TRBD1 (6 bases). The CDR3 length is 14 residues. The germline CDR1 and CDR2 sequences are LGHNA and YSLEER. Trimming took off 0 bases at V and 6 bases at J, with 12 bases between the two ends. The CDR3 spells CASSQELRGGEQYF. The CDR3 region has the DNA TGCGCCAGCAGCCAAGAACTCCGAGGGGGCGAGCAGTACTTC.

V usage is TRBV5-1 and J usage is TRBJ2-7, with TRBD1 identical over 7 bases. Germline lookup yields CDR1 SGHRS and CDR2 YFSETQ. The CDR3 consists of 15 residues. J lost 5 bases, V lost 1 base, and 9 bases had no gene match. The CDR3 loop is CASSLKRDRVNEQYF. The CDR3 DNA reads as TGCGCCAGCAGCTTGAAGAGAGACAGGGTCAACGAGCAGTACTTC. The full variable domain, its missing parts supplied by reference TRBV5-1 and TRBJ2-7, is KAGVTQTPRYLIKTRGQQVTLSCSPISGHRSVSWYQQTPGQGLQFLFEYFSETQRNKGNFPGRFSGRQFSNSRSEMNVSTLELGDSALYLCASSLKRDRVNEQYFGPGTRLTVT.

The genes are TRBV4-3 and TRBJ2-1; D might be TRBD1 or TRBD2, each matching 5 bases. CDR1 and CDR2 from the germline V gene are LGHNA and YSLEER. Trimming left V 4 bases short and J 4 bases short, with 23 bases between. The CDR3 is 18 amino acids. CDR3 sequence reads: CASSLLGVLGDDYNEQFF. The CDR3, as DNA: TGCGCCAGCAGCCTCCTCGGAGTGCTAGGGGACGATTACAATGAGCAGTTCTTC.

The chain is built from TRBV12-3 or TRBV12-4 and TRBJ2-5; maybe TRBD2 (5 bases). The J call is doubtful: the DNA matches TRBJ2-7 better. CDR3 length equals 13 residues. This CDR3 reads CASSFIARSEQYF. The CDR3 bases are TGTGCCAGCAGTTTCATAGCGAGGTCCGAGCAGTACTTC.

In its sample, this clonotype was seen a few times. J is TRBJ2-7 and V is TRBV7-2, with D hard to call. This CDR3 has 14 residues. Trimming took off 2 bases at V and 3 bases at J, with 11 bases between the two ends. Germline assignment: CDR1 SGHTA and CDR2 FQGNSA. The CDR3 region has the DNA TGTGCCAGCAGCTTACACGGTTCCGGCTACGAGCAGTACTTC. It translates to CASSLHGSGYEQYF.

The rearrangement joins TRBV29-1 to TRBJ1-1, with TRBD1 as a possible D gene (6 bases). The germline V gene encodes CDR1 SQVTM and CDR2 ANQGSEA. The V end lost 5 bases, the J end lost 1 base, and 11 bases lay between the germline ends. This CDR3 comprises 13 residues. The CDR3 is CSVLRGKNTEAFF. The CDR3 DNA is TGCAGCGTTCTAAGGGGGAAGAACACTGAAGCTTTCTTT.

The V and J genes are TRBV11-2 and TRBJ2-4, with D perhaps TRBD2 (5 bases). This CDR3 has 15 amino acids. Germline V gene sequence: CDR1 SGHAT, CDR2 FQNNGV. V lost 6 bases, J lost 3 bases, and 15 bases lay in between. The CDR3 region is CASSLGSLGKNIQYF. The CDR3 DNA reads as TGTGCCAGCAGTTTGGGGAGCTTGGGCAAAAACATTCAGTACTTC.

The rearrangement links TRBV10-3 to TRBJ1-4, with D possibly TRBD1 on 5 matching bases. Germline CDR1 reads ENHRY; CDR2 reads SYGVKD. Deletions cut 3 bases from V and 8 bases from J, with 13 bases between. The CDR3 spans 14 residues. The CDR3 DNA reads as TGTGCCATCAGTGACGGTACAGGAGAAGAAAAACTGTTTTTT. This translates into CAISDGTGEEKLFF.

The table lists this clonotype with a few counts. This chain links TRBV7-3 with TRBJ2-7, with 9 nucleotides matching TRBD1. V was pared by 3 bases and J by 5 bases, with 5 bases of the junction left unmatched. CDR1 and CDR2 (germline): SGHTA, FQGTGA. The CDR3 runs 14 residues. CDR3 sequence: CASSLTGGGNEQYF. In DNA form, the CDR3 reads TGTGCCAGCAGCTTGACAGGGGGGGGCAACGAGCAGTACTTC. Variable domain in full (rest from reference TRBV7-3 and TRBJ2-7): GAGVSQTPSNKVTEKGKYVELRCDPISGHTALYWYRQSLGQGPEFLIYFQGTGAADDSGLPNDRFFAVRPEGSVSTLKIQRTERGDSAVYLCASSLTGGGNEQYFGPGTRLTVT.

This rearrangement joins TRBV29-1 to TRBJ2-2; 7 nucleotides line up with TRBD2. This CDR3 spans 11 amino acids. Trimming took 4 bases from V and 8 from J; bases not matched to a gene: 1. Germline assignment: CDR1 SQVTM and CDR2 ANQGSEA. CDR3 in amino acids: CSVGTRGELFF. In nucleotides, the CDR3 is TGCAGCGTTGGGACTAGAGGGGAGCTGTTTTTT.

V usage is TRBV5-1 and J usage is TRBJ2-5; D is perhaps TRBD1 or TRBD2 (6 bases each). Germline values: CDR1 SGHRS, CDR2 YFSETQ. The CDR3 runs 15 residues. Trimming cost V 4 bases and J 5 bases, with 18 bases left between them. The DNA for the CDR3 is TGCGCCAGCAGCCCGCCCGGGGGCCTTTCGGAGACCCAGTACTTC. It translates to CASSPPGGLSETQYF.

The J gene is TRBJ2-5, the V gene TRBV3-1, with D tentatively TRBD2 (6 bases). The CDR3 runs to 13 residues. Looked up from germline, CDR1 is LGHDT and CDR2 is YNNKEL (reference sequence). Trimming stripped 1 base from V and 11 bases from J, with 14 bases between. The CDR3 is CASSQVPGGWQYF. The CDR3 bases are TGTGCCAGCAGCCAAGTCCCCGGGGGATGGCAGTACTTC.

The table lists this clonotype with a few counts. V and J are TRBV7-9 and TRBJ2-7, with 10 bases fitting TRBD1. V was pared by 5 bases and J by 7 bases, with 17 bases of the junction left unmatched. This CDR3 has 17 residues. Germline lookup yields CDR1 SEHNR and CDR2 FQNEAQ (reference sequence). CDR3 nucleotide sequence: TGTGCCAGCAGCCCAGGGGGGACAGGGGATCGGCGTCGAGAGCAGTACTTC. This gives the protein CASSPGGTGDRRREQYF.